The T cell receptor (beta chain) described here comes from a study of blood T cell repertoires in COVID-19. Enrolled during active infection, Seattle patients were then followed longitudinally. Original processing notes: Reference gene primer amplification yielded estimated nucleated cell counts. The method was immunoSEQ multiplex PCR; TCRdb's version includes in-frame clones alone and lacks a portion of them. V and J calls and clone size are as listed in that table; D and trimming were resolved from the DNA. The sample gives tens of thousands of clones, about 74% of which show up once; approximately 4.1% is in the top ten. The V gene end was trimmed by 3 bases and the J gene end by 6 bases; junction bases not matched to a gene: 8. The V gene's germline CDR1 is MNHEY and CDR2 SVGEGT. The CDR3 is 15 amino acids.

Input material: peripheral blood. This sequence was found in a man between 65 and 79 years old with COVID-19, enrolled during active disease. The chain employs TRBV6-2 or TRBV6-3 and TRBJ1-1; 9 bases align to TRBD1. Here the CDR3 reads CASSYHGTGYPEAFF. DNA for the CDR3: TGTGCCAGCAGTTATCACGGGACAGGGTACCCTGAAGCTTTCTTT.